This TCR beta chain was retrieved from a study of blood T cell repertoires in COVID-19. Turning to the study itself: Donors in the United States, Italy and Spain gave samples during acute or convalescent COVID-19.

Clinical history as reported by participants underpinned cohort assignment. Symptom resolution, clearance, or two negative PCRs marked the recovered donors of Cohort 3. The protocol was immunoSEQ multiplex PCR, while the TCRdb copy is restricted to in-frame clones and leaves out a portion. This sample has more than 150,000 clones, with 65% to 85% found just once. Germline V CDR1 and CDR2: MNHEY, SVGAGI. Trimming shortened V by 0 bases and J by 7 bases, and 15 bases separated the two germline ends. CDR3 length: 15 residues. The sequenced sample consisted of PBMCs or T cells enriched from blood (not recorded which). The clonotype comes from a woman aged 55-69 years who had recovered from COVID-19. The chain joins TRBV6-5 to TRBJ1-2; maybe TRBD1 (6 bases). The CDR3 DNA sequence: TGTGCCAGCAGTTACTCGAAGGGGGTTATCGGTGGCTACACCTTC. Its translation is CASSYSKGVIGGYTF.